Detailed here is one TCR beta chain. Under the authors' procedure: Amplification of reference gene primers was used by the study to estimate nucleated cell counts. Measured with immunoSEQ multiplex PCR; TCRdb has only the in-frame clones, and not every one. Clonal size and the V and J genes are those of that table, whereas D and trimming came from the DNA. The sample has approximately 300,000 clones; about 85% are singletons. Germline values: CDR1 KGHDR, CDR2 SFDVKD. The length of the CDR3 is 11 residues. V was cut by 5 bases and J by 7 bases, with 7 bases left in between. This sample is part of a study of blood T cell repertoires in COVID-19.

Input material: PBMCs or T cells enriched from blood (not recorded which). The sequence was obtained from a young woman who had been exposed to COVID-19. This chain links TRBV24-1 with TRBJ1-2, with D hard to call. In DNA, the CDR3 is TGTGCCACCAGTGTCCTAGGTGGCTACACCTTC. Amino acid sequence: CATSVLGGYTF.